The 25 T cell receptor beta chains below come from one sample, sequenced in a study of cytomegalovirus exposure and HLA in healthy donors. Clones were sequenced by immunoSEQ multiplex PCR, and TCRdb holds only the in-frame ones, with some missing. This sample yields 45,000 to 65,000 clones, of which 75% to 95% are seen a single time; 2.5% to 3.5% belongs to the top ten. The material sequenced was PBMCs. All receptors come from a man aged 18 to 29 in good health and CMV-seronegative.

This sequence joins TRBV27 and TRBJ2-1; TRBD2 might be the D (5 bases). The germline CDR1 and CDR2 sequences are MNHEY and SMNVEV (reference sequence). This CDR3 is built from 15 residues. Trimming shortened V by 5 bases and J by 3 bases, and 14 bases separated the two germline ends. The CDR3 DNA is TGTGCCAGCAGTCAAGCGCTAGCCGTCTACAATGAGCAGTTCTTC. It encodes CASSQALAVYNEQFF.

The chain is built from TRBV5-6 and TRBJ2-7; 8 bases fit TRBD2. There are 15 residues in the CDR3. Germline-derived CDR1 and CDR2 are SGHDT and YYEEEE. The J segment lost 4 bases and the V segment lost 4 bases, leaving 10 bases of the junction unmatched. CDR3 sequence (DNA): TGTGCCAGCAGCGTGCTACTGACTAGCGTGTACGAGCAGTACTTC. It is translated as CASSVLLTSVYEQYF.

V usage is TRBV6-1 and J usage is TRBJ1-5, with D perhaps matching TRBD1 (5 bases). The V gene lost 5 bases and the J gene lost 5 bases, with 16 bases spanning the gap. Germline CDR1 and CDR2: MNHNS and SASEGT. This CDR3 is built from 15 residues. The CDR3 DNA reads as TGTGCCAGCAGTCCGCGGGGGGGGTTCTATCAGCCCCAGCATTTT. It translates to CASSPRGGFYQPQHF.

The rearrangement links TRBV10-1 to TRBJ2-3; TRBD1 is a possible D gene (6 bases). The CDR3 has 14 residues. Germline V gives CDR1 WNHNN, CDR2 SYGVQD (reference sequence). V gave up 9 bases and J gave up 2 bases, with 15 bases separating them. CDR3 sequence reads: CARPGHSSTDTQYF. The CDR3 nucleotides are TGCGCCAGGCCGGGACACTCGTCCACAGATACGCAGTATTTT.

This chain uses TRBV6-4 with TRBJ2-1, with D perhaps matching TRBD2 (5 bases). In germline, CDR1 is MRHNA, CDR2 SNTAGT. CDR3 length equals 14 residues. V gave up 3 bases and J gave up 8 bases, with 14 bases separating them. CDR3 residues: CASSEWETGYEQFF. The CDR3 DNA is TGTGCCAGCAGTGAGTGGGAGACGGGGTATGAGCAGTTCTTC.

This clone showed up just once. CDR3 DNA: TGTGCCAGCAGCTTAGTGGGACAGGGTACCGGGGAGCTGTTTTTT. Translated: CASSLVGQGTGELFF. V gene TRBV7-8 combines with J gene TRBJ2-2, with 9 bases fitting TRBD1. This CDR3 has 15 amino acids. CDR1 is SGHVS and CDR2 is FQNEAQ in the germline V gene. Germline trimming cut 1 base from V and 5 bases from J; bases unmatched to any gene: 2. The complete variable domain, with remaining parts taken from reference TRBV7-8 and TRBJ2-2, reads GAGVSQSPRYKVAKRGQDVALRCDPISGHVSLFWYQQALGQGPEFLTYFQNEAQLDKSGLPSDRFFAERPEGSVSTLKIQRTQQEDSAVYLCASSLVGQGTGELFFGEGSRLTVL.

The chain has TRBV18 and TRBJ2-7; a possible D gene is TRBD1 (6 bases). Deletions cut 0 bases from V and 2 bases from J, with 8 bases between. The CDR3 runs 14 residues. CDR1 is KGHSH and CDR2 is LQKENI in the germline V gene. In nucleotides, the CDR3 is TGTGCCAGCTCACCACCCACAGGGACCTACGAGCAGTACTTC. Translated, it gives CASSPPTGTYEQYF.

The rearrangement uses TRBV2 and TRBJ2-7; possible D gene TRBD1, 7 bases. Looked up from germline, CDR1 is SNHLY and CDR2 is FYNNEI. The CDR3 covers 14 residues. The germline V and J ends were trimmed by 3 bases and 6 bases, with 15 bases remaining between them. The CDR3 nucleotides are TGTGCCAGCAGTGACCAGGGGGTCGGGGGCGAGCAGTACTTC. Protein: CASSDQGVGGEQYF.

This sequence joins TRBV27 and TRBJ2-1; 8 nucleotides align to TRBD2. Germline assignment: CDR1 MNHEY and CDR2 SMNVEV (reference sequence). The V segment lost 3 bases and the J segment 0 bases; nucleotides outside the gene matches: 7. The CDR3 has 17 residues. DNA for the CDR3: TGTGCCAGCAGTTTGTCGTCGAGCGGGAGCTCCTACAATGAGCAGTTCTTC. Protein product: CASSLSSSGSSYNEQFF.

The chain has TRBV18 and TRBJ1-1; 8 bases line up with TRBD1. Per germline, CDR1 KGHSH and CDR2 LQKENI. Unmatched junction bases numbered 8, after V lost 6 bases and J lost 8 bases. CDR3 length equals 13 residues. CDR3 loop: CASSMGQADEAFF. The CDR3, as DNA: TGTGCCAGCTCTATGGGACAGGCCGACGAAGCTTTCTTT.

V is TRBV7-9 and J is TRBJ2-2, with D uncertain. The CDR3 has 14 residues. Between the trimmed V and J ends, which lost 1 base and 0 bases, there was a span of 3 bases. Germline V gives CDR1 SEHNR, CDR2 FQNEAQ (reference sequence). The CDR3 nucleotides are TGTGCCAGCAGCTTAGTTACGAACACCGGGGAGCTGTTTTTT. Protein sequence: CASSLVTNTGELFF.

V usage is TRBV7-2 and J usage is TRBJ2-1, with 10 bases lining up with TRBD2. CDR3 length: 18 residues. Germline trimming cut 5 bases from V and 9 bases from J; bases unmatched to any gene: 19. In germline, CDR1 is SGHTA, CDR2 FQGNSA. This CDR3 is CASSAQGWTSGRKSEQFF. For the CDR3, the DNA is TGTGCCAGCAGCGCCCAGGGGTGGACTAGCGGAAGAAAAAGTGAGCAGTTCTTC.

This clone was detected only once. CDR3 DNA: TGTGCCAGCAGTGAGGGACTAGCGAGCTACAATGAGCAGTTCTTC. This translates into CASSEGLASYNEQFF. V and J are TRBV6-1 and TRBJ2-1; TRBD2 matches 10 bases. Trimming cost V 3 bases and J 3 bases; bases outside gene matches: 2. The CDR3 runs 15 residues. Germline CDR1 MNHNS, CDR2 SASEGT.

The CDR3 DNA reads TGTGCCAGCAGTTTCCATAAACAGGGAAAGACCCAGTACTTC. This gives the protein CASSFHKQGKTQYF. The chain links TRBV28 to TRBJ2-5; D may be TRBD1 (6 bases). In germline, CDR1 is MDHEN, CDR2 SYDVKM. V dropped 3 bases and J dropped 6 bases, with 14 bases sitting between them. The CDR3 is 14 amino acids. The full variable domain, in which reference TRBV28 and TRBJ2-5 provide the parts outside the CDR3, is DVKVTQSSRYLVKRTGEKVFLECVQDMDHENMFWYRQDPGLGLRLIYFSYDVKMKEKGDIPEGYSVSREKKERFSLILESASTNQTSMYLCASSFHKQGKTQYFGPGTRLLVL.

This chain connects TRBV10-3 to TRBJ2-1, with 8 bases that match TRBD2. This CDR3 spans 15 amino acids. J lost 2 bases, V lost 2 bases, and 2 bases had no gene match. Looked up from germline, CDR1 is ENHRY and CDR2 is SYGVKD. The CDR3 region is CAISEAGGPYNEQFF. The CDR3 DNA is TGTGCCATCAGTGAGGCGGGAGGCCCCTACAATGAGCAGTTCTTC.

This chain uses TRBV30 with TRBJ1-5, with TRBD1 as a possible D gene (5 bases). The CDR3 sequence is 13 residues long. CDR1 is GTSNPN, CDR2 SVGIG, per germline (reference sequence). The V end was cut by 5 bases, the J end by 4 bases, with 12 bases between. The CDR3 region has the DNA TGTGCCTGGGCAGGGAAAGGGAATCAGCCCCAGCATTTT. Encoded protein: CAWAGKGNQPQHF.

This clone was seen once. The chain combines TRBV7-9 with TRBJ2-1, with 12 bases matching TRBD2. J gave up 9 bases and V 2 bases, and 8 bases lay outside the gene matches. This CDR3 comprises 16 residues. Germline values: CDR1 SEHNR, CDR2 FQNEAQ (reference sequence). The CDR3 bases are TGTGCCAGCAGCTTAAACAGGCCTAGCGGGGGGGGTGAGCAGTTCTTC. It specifies CASSLNRPSGGGEQFF.

CDR3 DNA sequence: TGCGCCAGCAGCCAAGATTGGCGCGGCAGGGGATCAACTAATGAAAAACTGTTTTTT. It codes for CASSQDWRGRGSTNEKLFF. The chain recombines TRBV4-1 with TRBJ1-4, with TRBD1 as a possible D gene (6 bases). The germline gives CDR1 MGHRA, CDR2 YSYEKL. The CDR3 spans 19 residues. V lost 0 bases, J lost 0 bases, and 17 bases lay in between.

The chain combines TRBV11-3 with TRBJ2-5, with D perhaps TRBD1 (6 bases). V was clipped by 6 bases and J by 5 bases, with 10 bases between them. Germline V gene lookup returns CDR1 SGHNT and CDR2 YENEEA. The CDR3 spans 12 residues. The CDR3 DNA sequence: TGTGCCAGCAGTCCAGACAGGGAGACCCAGTACTTC. This sequence encodes CASSPDRETQYF.

The chain uses TRBV10-2 and TRBJ2-7; TRBD1 might be the D (5 bases). The germline V gene encodes CDR1 WSHSY and CDR2 SAAADI. Trimming took off 5 bases at V and 2 bases at J, with 13 bases between the two ends. The CDR3 is 14 residues long. CDR3 DNA sequence: TGCGCCAGCAGTTCCCAGGGAATTCCCTACGAGCAGTACTTC. This codes for CASSSQGIPYEQYF.

This chain links TRBV9 with TRBJ1-2; a weak D match, TRBD1 (5 bases). Trimming cost V 4 bases and J 0 bases, with 10 bases left between them. The germline V gene encodes CDR1 SGDLS and CDR2 YYNGEE. The CDR3 totals 14 residues. CDR3 coding DNA: TGTGCCAGCAGCAGGACAAATTCTAACTATGGCTACACCTTC. Encoded protein: CASSRTNSNYGYTF.

In this sample, this clone turned up once. The V and J genes are TRBV4-2 and TRBJ2-1; D call uncertain. The germline V gene has CDR1 LGHNA and CDR2 YNFKEQ. The CDR3 runs 11 residues. V lost 4 bases and J lost 15, with 13 bases in between. The CDR3 reads CASSRALVLFF. CDR3 sequence (DNA): TGTGCCAGCAGCCGAGCCCTCGTCTTGTTCTTC.

The rearrangement joins TRBV10-1 to TRBJ2-1, with 13 bases aligning to TRBD2. Germline V lookup: CDR1 WNHNN, CDR2 SYGVQD (reference sequence). Germline trimming cut 5 bases from V and 7 bases from J; bases unmatched to any gene: 5. This CDR3 region has 15 residues. CDR3 coding DNA: TGCGCCAGCAGTCAGACTAGCGGGAGGATAAATGAGCAGTTCTTC. Translating it yields CASSQTSGRINEQFF.

The chain couples TRBV6-5 to TRBJ1-2, with D perhaps TRBD1 (6 bases). The V and J ends lost 9 bases and 3 bases respectively, with 17 bases between them. This CDR3 region has 14 residues. From germline, CDR1 is MNHEY and CDR2 SVGAGI. CDR3: CASRTRDTDYGYTF. CDR3 nucleotide sequence: TGTGCCAGTCGAACCCGGGACACAGACTATGGCTACACCTTC.

The chain uses TRBV6-5 and TRBJ2-1, with D tentatively TRBD2 (6 bases). CDR3 length: 13 residues. The germline V gene has CDR1 MNHEY and CDR2 SVGAGI. Trimming pared 0 bases from V and 9 bases from J, leaving 9 bases between. In DNA, the CDR3 is TGTGCCAGCAGTTACTCCCGGGGGTCTGAGCAGTTCTTC. It codes for CASSYSRGSEQFF.